Listed below are T cell receptor beta chains from one sample, sequenced in a study of blood T cell repertoires in COVID-19. Assay used: immunoSEQ multiplex PCR; TCRdb lists only in-frame clones, some missing. Counted here are 350,000 to 500,000 clones, approximately 90% occurring once; the ten biggest clones make up less than 1.5%. The sequenced sample consisted of PBMCs or T cells enriched from blood (not recorded which). These receptors were obtained from a young woman who had been exposed to COVID-19. The CDR3 runs from the conserved cysteine through the conserved F or W. A D gene is named only where the DNA matches it firmly. Clone size is stated in some rows and not others, as once, few, many or a class when expanded.

V: TRBV20-1
D: .
size: .
J: TRBJ1-4
CDR3: CSARTKDRSF
DNA: TGCAGTGCTAGGACTAAGGACAGAAGTTTT

V: TRBV5-6
D: .
size: .
J: TRBJ1-1
CDR3: CASSYGQGLTEAFF
DNA: TGTGCCAGCAGCTATGGGCAGGGACTAACTGAAGCTTTCTTT

V: TRBV7-2
D: .
size: once
J: TRBJ1-1
CDR3: CASSLKDSVNTEAFF
DNA: TGTGCCAGCAGCTTAAAGGACAGTGTGAACACTGAAGCTTTCTTT

V: TRBV30
D: TRBD1
size: few
J: TRBJ2-2
CDR3: CAWTPDRVAGELFF
DNA: TGTGCCTGGACTCCGGACAGGGTGGCCGGGGAGCTGTTTTTT

V: TRBV18
D: TRBD1
size: .
J: TRBJ1-3
CDR3: CASSQGQGRSGNTIYF
DNA: TGTGCCAGCTCACAAGGACAGGGAAGGTCTGGAAACACCATATATTTT

V: TRBV5-6
D: .
size: .
J: TRBJ2-1
CDR3: CASRFKVSGAYNEQFF
DNA: TGTGCCAGCAGATTTAAGGTGTCCGGGGCCTACAATGAGCAGTTCTTC

V: TRBV7-8
D: TRBD2
size: .
J: TRBJ2-1
CDR3: CASSSPLTSGGSSYNEQFF
DNA: TGTGCCAGCAGCTCCCCCCTTACTAGCGGGGGGTCCTCCTACAATGAGCAGTTCTTC

V: TRBV21-1
D: .
size: .
J: TRBJ2-3
CDR3: CASSKGLVGDTQYF
DNA: TGTGCCAGCAGCAAAGGGCTAGTTGGAGATACGCAGTATTTT

V: TRBV7-8
D: .
size: .
J: TRBJ2-7
CDR3: CASSLAGATYEQYF
DNA: TGTGCCAGCAGCTTAGCGGGCGCGACCTACGAGCAGTACTTC

V: TRBV20-1
D: .
size: .
J: TRBJ2-7
CDR3: CSASSFVGVSEQYF
DNA: TGCAGTGCTAGTTCGTTTGTGGGAGTGAGTGAGCAGTACTTC

V: TRBV23-1
D: .
size: .
J: TRBJ2-7
CDR3: CASSQMGDYEQYF
DNA: TGCGCCAGCAGTCAAATGGGAGACTACGAGCAGTACTTC

V: TRBV6-5
D: TRBD1
size: .
J: TRBJ2-6
CDR3: CASRTGSGANVLTF
DNA: TGTGCCAGCCGGACAGGGTCTGGGGCCAACGTCCTGACTTTC

V: TRBV12-3/TRBV12-4
D: .
size: .
J: TRBJ1-1
CDR3: CASNSGDEGEAFF
DNA: TGTGCCAGCAATTCGGGCGATGAGGGTGAAGCTTTCTTT

V: TRBV18
D: TRBD1
size: .
J: TRBJ2-3
CDR3: CASSPDRADTQYF
DNA: TGTGCCAGCTCACCTGACAGGGCGGATACGCAGTATTTT

V: TRBV28
D: TRBD1
size: .
J: TRBJ1-6
CDR3: CASSLEPRDSSNSPLHF
DNA: TGTGCCAGCAGCTTGGAACCTAGGGACAGCTCAAATTCACCCCTCCACTTT

V: TRBV5-4
D: TRBD2
size: many
J: TRBJ2-7
CDR3: CASSLGIRTSPPYEQYF
DNA: TGTGCCAGCAGCTTGGGGATTAGGACTAGCCCCCCATACGAGCAGTACTTC

V: TRBV14
D: TRBD1
size: .
J: TRBJ2-7
CDR3: CASSTLPGQGTYEQYF
DNA: TGTGCCAGCAGTACCCTTCCAGGACAGGGGACATACGAGCAGTACTTC

V: TRBV7-8
D: .
size: few
J: TRBJ1-4
CDR3: CASSLAKGRAGEKLFF
DNA: TGTGCCAGCAGCTTAGCGAAGGGCAGGGCAGGTGAAAAACTGTTTTTT

V: TRBV15
D: .
size: .
J: TRBJ1-2
CDR3: CATSPGQIYGYTF
DNA: TGTGCCACCAGCCCCGGACAGATCTATGGCTACACCTTC

V: TRBV6-1
D: .
size: .
J: TRBJ2-7
CDR3: CASREAGNPTYEQYF
DNA: TGTGCCAGCAGAGAAGCCGGGAACCCAACCTACGAGCAGTACTTC

V: TRBV4-2
D: .
size: .
J: TRBJ1-2
CDR3: CASSQALGAYGYTF
DNA: TGTGCCAGCAGCCAAGCCCTGGGGGCCTATGGCTACACCTTC

V: TRBV7-9
D: TRBD1
size: .
J: TRBJ2-3
CDR3: CASSHGQVGLGTQYF
DNA: TGTGCCAGCAGTCATGGACAGGTGGGGTTAGGTACGCAGTATTTT

V: TRBV7-9
D: .
size: .
J: TRBJ1-2
CDR3: CASSSDIGGYGYTF
DNA: TGTGCCAGCAGCTCAGACATAGGAGGCTATGGCTACACCTTC

V: TRBV5-4
D: TRBD1
size: .
J: TRBJ1-4
CDR3: CASSLRDSANEKLFF
DNA: TGTGCCAGCAGCCTCCGGGACAGCGCTAATGAAAAACTGTTTTTT

V: TRBV9
D: TRBD1
size: .
J: TRBJ2-1
CDR3: CASSSLGTGNNEQFF
DNA: TGTGCCAGCAGCTCTCTGGGGACAGGGAACAATGAGCAGTTCTTC

V: TRBV3-1/TRBV3-2
D: .
size: .
J: TRBJ2-7
CDR3: CASSPGGSYEQYF
DNA: TGTGCCAGCAGCCCCGGTGGTTCCTACGAGCAGTACTTC

V: TRBV2
D: TRBD2
size: .
J: TRBJ2-7
CDR3: CASRLGLAAHEQYF
DNA: TGTGCCAGCAGGCTCGGACTAGCGGCCCACGAGCAGTACTTC

V: TRBV5-1
D: .
size: .
J: TRBJ2-1
CDR3: CASSSRLAPYNEQFF
DNA: TGCGCCAGCAGTTCAAGGCTAGCACCCTACAATGAGCAGTTCTTC

V: TRBV28
D: .
size: .
J: TRBJ2-4
CDR3: CASSSNIQYF
DNA: TGTGCCAGCAGTTCTAACATTCAGTACTTC

V: TRBV2
D: TRBD2
size: .
J: TRBJ2-3
CDR3: CATLEGNLAGSTDTQYF
DNA: TGTGCCACCCTGGAGGGGAACCTAGCGGGGAGCACAGATACGCAGTATTTT

V: TRBV18
D: .
size: .
J: TRBJ1-1
CDR3: CASSPRGLNTEAFF
DNA: TGTGCCAGCTCACCACGAGGCTTGAACACTGAAGCTTTCTTT

V: TRBV15
D: TRBD1
size: once
J: TRBJ2-5
CDR3: CATSRETGAETQYF
DNA: TGTGCCACCAGCAGGGAAACAGGGGCCGAGACCCAGTACTTC

V: TRBV18
D: .
size: .
J: TRBJ2-5
CDR3: CASSPPGVETQYF
DNA: TGTGCCAGCTCACCTCCAGGGGTAGAGACCCAGTACTTC

V: TRBV6-5
D: TRBD2
size: .
J: TRBJ2-7
CDR3: CASSYARGGYQEQYF
DNA: TGTGCCAGCAGTTACGCGCGGGGAGGGTACCAAGAGCAGTACTTC

V: TRBV29-1
D: TRBD1
size: .
J: TRBJ1-3
CDR3: CSVEGQGNRGNTIYF
DNA: TGCAGCGTTGAAGGACAGGGGAATAGGGGAAACACCATATATTTT

V: TRBV19
D: .
size: once
J: TRBJ1-1
CDR3: CASSRRGGNTEAFF
DNA: TGTGCCAGTAGTAGAAGGGGGGGGAACACTGAAGCTTTCTTT

V: TRBV7-2
D: .
size: .
J: TRBJ2-2
CDR3: CASSQGLAAGELFF
DNA: TGTGCCAGCAGCCAGGGGCTAGCCGCCGGGGAGCTGTTTTTT

V: TRBV20-1
D: .
size: .
J: TRBJ2-7
CDR3: CSASRDTQYF
DNA: TGCAGTGCTTCCCGGGACACACAGTACTTC

V: TRBV11-2
D: .
size: .
J: TRBJ2-1
CDR3: CASSVIDEQFF
DNA: TGTGCCAGCAGCGTTATCGATGAGCAGTTCTTC

V: TRBV28
D: TRBD2
size: .
J: TRBJ2-3
CDR3: CASSLILAGGQDTQYF
DNA: TGTGCCAGCAGTTTAATTCTAGCGGGGGGCCAAGATACGCAGTATTTT

V: TRBV28
D: .
size: .
J: TRBJ1-2
CDR3: CASSFVVIRNGYTF
DNA: TGTGCCAGCAGTTTTGTGGTTATCAGGAACGGCTACACCTTC

V: TRBV7-2
D: TRBD1
size: .
J: TRBJ2-7
CDR3: CASSFAGTAYYEQYF
DNA: TGTGCCAGCAGCTTTGCCGGGACAGCCTACTACGAGCAGTACTTC

V: TRBV4-1
D: .
size: .
J: TRBJ2-1
CDR3: CASSPFEGGSSNEQFF
DNA: TGCGCCAGCAGCCCCTTTGAGGGAGGAAGTTCCAATGAGCAGTTCTTC

V: TRBV11-2
D: TRBD1
size: .
J: TRBJ2-1
CDR3: CASSSGQGKNEQFF
DNA: TGTGCCAGCAGCTCCGGACAGGGTAAGAATGAGCAGTTCTTC

V: TRBV20-1
D: .
size: .
J: TRBJ2-7
CDR3: CSATGSEQYF
DNA: TGCAGTGCTACAGGGTCCGAGCAGTACTTC

V: TRBV7-2
D: .
size: .
J: TRBJ2-7
CDR3: CASSLTGPSSYEQYF
DNA: TGTGCCAGCAGCTTAACAGGCCCTAGCTCCTACGAGCAGTACTTC

V: TRBV12-5
D: TRBD2
size: once
J: TRBJ2-5
CDR3: CASAISGGDETQYF
DNA: TGTGCTAGTGCGATTAGCGGGGGAGATGAGACCCAGTACTTC

V: TRBV5-1
D: TRBD2
size: .
J: TRBJ2-5
CDR3: CASSPGLAEQYQETQYF
DNA: TGCGCCAGCAGCCCGGGACTAGCGGAGCAGTACCAAGAGACCCAGTACTTC

V: TRBV7-2
D: TRBD2
size: once
J: TRBJ2-5
CDR3: CASSQGLAVQETQYF
DNA: TGTGCCAGCAGCCAGGGACTAGCGGTCCAAGAGACCCAGTACTTC

V: TRBV28
D: .
size: .
J: TRBJ1-5
CDR3: CATGPGLGNQPQHF
DNA: TGTGCCACCGGGCCAGGGTTGGGCAATCAGCCCCAGCATTTT

V: TRBV5-1
D: TRBD1
size: .
J: TRBJ1-1
CDR3: CASSSRGQMNTEAFF
DNA: TGCGCCAGCAGCTCAAGGGGACAGATGAACACTGAAGCTTTCTTT

V: TRBV6-2/TRBV6-3
D: TRBD1
size: .
J: TRBJ1-2
CDR3: CASSGDRGGGYTF
DNA: TGTGCCAGCAGTGGGGACAGGGGAGGAGGCTACACCTTC

V: TRBV7-3
D: TRBD2
size: .
J: TRBJ2-1
CDR3: CASSIGLAGTYNEQFF
DNA: TGTGCCAGCAGCATCGGACTAGCGGGGACCTACAATGAGCAGTTCTTC

V: TRBV7-2
D: .
size: .
J: TRBJ2-4
CDR3: CAQFGSGKNIQYF
DNA: TGTGCCCAATTCGGCTCAGGAAAAAACATTCAGTACTTC